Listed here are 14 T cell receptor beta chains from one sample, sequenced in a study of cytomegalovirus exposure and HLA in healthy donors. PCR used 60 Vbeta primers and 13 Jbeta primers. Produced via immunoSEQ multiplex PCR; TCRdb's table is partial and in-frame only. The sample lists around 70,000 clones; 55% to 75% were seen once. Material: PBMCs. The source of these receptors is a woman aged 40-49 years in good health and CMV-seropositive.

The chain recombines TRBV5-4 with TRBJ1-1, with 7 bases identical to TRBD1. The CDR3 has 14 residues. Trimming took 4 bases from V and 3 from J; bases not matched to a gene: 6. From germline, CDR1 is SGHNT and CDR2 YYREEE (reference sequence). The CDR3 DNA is TGTGCCAGCAGCGACAGGGTCGGGTACACTGAAGCTTTCTTT. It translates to CASSDRVGYTEAFF. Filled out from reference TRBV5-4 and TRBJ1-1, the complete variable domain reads ETGVTQSPTHLIKTRGQQVTLRCSSQSGHNTVSWYQQALGQGPQFIFQYYREEENGRGNFPPRFSGLQFPNYSSELNVNALELDDSALYLCASSDRVGYTEAFFGQGTRLTVV.

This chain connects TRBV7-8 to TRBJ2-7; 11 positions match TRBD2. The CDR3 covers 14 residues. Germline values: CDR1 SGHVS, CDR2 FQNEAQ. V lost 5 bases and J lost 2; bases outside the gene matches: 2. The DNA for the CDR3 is TGTGCCAGCAGCCTTAGCGGGGGGGCCTACGAGCAGTACTTC. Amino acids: CASSLSGGAYEQYF.

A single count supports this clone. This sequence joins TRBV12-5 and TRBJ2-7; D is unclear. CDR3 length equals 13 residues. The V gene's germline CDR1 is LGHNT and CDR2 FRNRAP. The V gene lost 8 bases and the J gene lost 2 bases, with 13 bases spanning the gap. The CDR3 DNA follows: TGTGCTAGTTCTTGGTCAGCGCCCTACGAGCAGTACTTC. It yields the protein CASSWSAPYEQYF.

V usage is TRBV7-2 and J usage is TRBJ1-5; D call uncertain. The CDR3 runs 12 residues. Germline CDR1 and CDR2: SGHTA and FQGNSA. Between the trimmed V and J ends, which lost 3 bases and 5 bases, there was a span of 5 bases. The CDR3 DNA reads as TGTGCCAGCAGCTTCGGGTATCAGCCCCAGCATTTT. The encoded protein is CASSFGYQPQHF.

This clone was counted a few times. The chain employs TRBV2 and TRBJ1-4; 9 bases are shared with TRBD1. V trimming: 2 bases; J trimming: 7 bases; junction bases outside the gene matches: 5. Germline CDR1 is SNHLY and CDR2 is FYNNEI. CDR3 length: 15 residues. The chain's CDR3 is CASSERTGDAEKLFF. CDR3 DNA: TGTGCCAGCAGTGAAAGGACAGGGGACGCTGAAAAACTGTTTTTT.

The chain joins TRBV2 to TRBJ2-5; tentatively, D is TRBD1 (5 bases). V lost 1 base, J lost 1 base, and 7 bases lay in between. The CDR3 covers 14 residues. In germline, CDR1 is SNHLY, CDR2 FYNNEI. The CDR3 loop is CASSEDRSQETQYF. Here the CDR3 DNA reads TGTGCCAGCAGTGAAGACAGGAGCCAAGAGACCCAGTACTTC.

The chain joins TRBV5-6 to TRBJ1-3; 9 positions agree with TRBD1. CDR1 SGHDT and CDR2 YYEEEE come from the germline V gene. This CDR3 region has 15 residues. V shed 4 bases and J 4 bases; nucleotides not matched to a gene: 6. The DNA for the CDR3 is TGTGCCAGCAGCCCGACAGGGGGTACGGGAAACACCATATATTTT. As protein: CASSPTGGTGNTIYF.

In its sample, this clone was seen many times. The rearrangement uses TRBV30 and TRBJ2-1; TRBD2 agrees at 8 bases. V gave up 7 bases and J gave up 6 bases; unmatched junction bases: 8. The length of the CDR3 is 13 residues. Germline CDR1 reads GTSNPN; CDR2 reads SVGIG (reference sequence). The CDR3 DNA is TGTGCCTACGGGACTAGTCGGCTCAATGAGCAGTTCTTC. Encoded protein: CAYGTSRLNEQFF.

The CDR3 loop is CASSPFGQGDMNTEAFF. The CDR3 DNA follows: TGTGCCAGCAGCCCATTCGGGCAGGGGGATATGAACACTGAAGCTTTCTTT. The chain combines TRBV7-7 with TRBJ1-1; 7 bases match TRBD1. Germline lookup yields CDR1 SSHAT and CDR2 FNYEAQ (reference sequence). Trimming took 5 bases from V and 0 from J; bases not matched to a gene: 12. The CDR3 is made up of 17 amino acids.

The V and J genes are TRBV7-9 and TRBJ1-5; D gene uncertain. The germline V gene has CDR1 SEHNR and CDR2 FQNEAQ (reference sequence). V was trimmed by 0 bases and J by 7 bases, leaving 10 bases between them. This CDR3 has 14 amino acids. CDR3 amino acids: CASSLAEGRQPQHF. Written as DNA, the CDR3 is TGTGCCAGCAGCTTAGCGGAAGGGAGGCAGCCCCAGCATTTT.

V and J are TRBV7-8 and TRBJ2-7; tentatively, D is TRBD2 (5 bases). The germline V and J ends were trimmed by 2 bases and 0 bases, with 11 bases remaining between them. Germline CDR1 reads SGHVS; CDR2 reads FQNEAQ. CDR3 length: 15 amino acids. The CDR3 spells CASSLIPGNSYEQYF. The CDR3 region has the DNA TGTGCCAGCAGCTTAATTCCCGGGAACTCCTACGAGCAGTACTTC.

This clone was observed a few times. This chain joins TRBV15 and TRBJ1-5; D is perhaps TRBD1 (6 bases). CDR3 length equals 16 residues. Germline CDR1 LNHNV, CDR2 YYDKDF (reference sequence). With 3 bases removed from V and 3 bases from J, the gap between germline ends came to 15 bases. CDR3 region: CATSRELGGNNQPQHF. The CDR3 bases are TGTGCCACCAGCAGGGAGCTAGGGGGAAACAATCAGCCCCAGCATTTT. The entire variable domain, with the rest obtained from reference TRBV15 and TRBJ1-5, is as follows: DAMVIQNPRYQVTQFGKPVTLSCSQTLNHNVMYWYQQKSSQAPKLLFHYYDKDFNNEADTPDNFQSRRPNTSFCFLDIRSPGLGDTAMYLCATSRELGGNNQPQHFGDGTRLSIL.

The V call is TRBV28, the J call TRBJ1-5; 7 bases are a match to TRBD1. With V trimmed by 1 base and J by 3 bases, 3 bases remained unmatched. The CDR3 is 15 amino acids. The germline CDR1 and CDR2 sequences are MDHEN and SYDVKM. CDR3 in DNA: TGTGCCAGCAGTTTATCAGACAGGGCCAATCAGCCCCAGCATTTT. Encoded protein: CASSLSDRANQPQHF. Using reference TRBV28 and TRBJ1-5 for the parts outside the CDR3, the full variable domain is DVKVTQSSRYLVKRTGEKVFLECVQDMDHENMFWYRQDPGLGLRLIYFSYDVKMKEKGDIPEGYSVSREKKERFSLILESASTNQTSMYLCASSLSDRANQPQHFGDGTRLSIL.

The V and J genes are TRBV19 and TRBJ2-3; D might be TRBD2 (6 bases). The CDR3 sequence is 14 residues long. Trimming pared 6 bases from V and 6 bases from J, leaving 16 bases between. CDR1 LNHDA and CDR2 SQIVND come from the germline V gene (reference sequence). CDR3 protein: CASRPGLRVDTQYF. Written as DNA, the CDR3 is TGTGCCAGTAGGCCGGGACTGCGAGTGGATACGCAGTATTTT. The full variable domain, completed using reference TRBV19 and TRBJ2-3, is DGGITQSPKYLFRKEGQNVTLSCEQNLNHDAMYWYRQDPGQGLRLIYYSQIVNDFQKGDIAEGYSVSREKKESFPLTVTSAQKNPTAFYLCASRPGLRVDTQYFGPGTRLTVL.